Following are 26 T cell receptor beta chains from one sample sequenced in a study of blood T cell repertoires in COVID-19. Some clones are missing from TCRdb's copy, which holds only in-frame ones; the method was immunoSEQ multiplex PCR. The sample has 200,000 to 250,000 clones, roughly 87% seen once; the top ten hold 11%. The sequenced material came from PBMCs or T cells enriched from blood (not recorded which). These receptors all stem from a man between 25 and 39 years old who had recovered from COVID-19.

J is TRBJ2-1 and V is TRBV30; 8 bases are shared with TRBD2. CDR3 length: 14 amino acids. V shed 3 bases, J shed 7 bases, and the junction held 8 bases outside the gene matches. Germline values: CDR1 GTSNPN, CDR2 SVGIG (reference sequence). In nucleotides, the CDR3 is TGTGCCTGGAGGCCGGGACTAGGGTCTAATGAGCAGTTCTTC. This sequence encodes CAWRPGLGSNEQFF.

The gene calls are TRBV11-2 and TRBJ2-3; possible D gene TRBD2, 6 bases. From germline, CDR1 is SGHAT and CDR2 FQNNGV. The CDR3 loop spans 19 amino acids. Deletions cut 6 bases from V and 2 bases from J, with 27 bases between. CDR3 in amino acids: CASRRVLPSDRYLTDTQYF. CDR3 DNA: TGTGCCAGCAGACGGGTTTTACCTAGCGACCGTTACCTCACAGATACGCAGTATTTT.

The chain has TRBV19 and TRBJ2-3; 9 bases are shared with TRBD2. Germline-derived CDR1 and CDR2 are LNHDA and SQIVND (reference sequence). The CDR3 is made up of 15 amino acids. J gave up 6 bases and V 6 bases, and 10 bases lay outside the gene matches. CDR3 sequence (DNA): TGTGCCAGTAGGGCAATAGCGGGAGTTTCCGATACGCAGTATTTT. Its protein product is CASRAIAGVSDTQYF.

This clone was observed a single time. The chain couples TRBV11-1 to TRBJ2-7; weak D call: TRBD2 (6 bases). The germline V gene encodes CDR1 SGHAT and CDR2 FQDESV (reference sequence). CDR3 length equals 14 residues. V lost 5 bases and J lost 0, with 11 bases in between. The CDR3 DNA follows: TGTGCCAGCAGCGGACGGGACTCCTCCTACGAGCAGTACTTC. Translated: CASSGRDSSYEQYF.

The V and J genes are TRBV19 and TRBJ2-7; the match to TRBD1 covers 8 bases. Germline V gene lookup returns CDR1 LNHDA and CDR2 SQIVND (reference sequence). The CDR3 loop spans 14 amino acids. Trimming at V came to 4 bases and at J to 6 bases, leaving 8 bases not matched to a gene. The CDR3 region has the DNA TGTGCCAGTAGTAAAAGGACAGGGAGTGGCGAGCAGTACTTC. Translated: CASSKRTGSGEQYF.

The CDR3 DNA sequence: TGCGCCAGCAGCTTGATGGGGGCGGAACAAGAGACCCAGTACTTC. Protein sequence: CASSLMGAEQETQYF. This chain connects TRBV5-1 to TRBJ2-5; the D gene is possibly TRBD1 (6 bases). The germline gives CDR1 SGHRS, CDR2 YFSETQ. This CDR3 has 15 residues. V gave up 1 base and J gave up 2 bases, with 12 bases separating them.

V and J are TRBV19 and TRBJ2-1; 13 bases are a match to TRBD2. V lost 5 bases to trimming and J lost 9 bases; unmatched junction nucleotides: 13. The germline V gene has CDR1 LNHDA and CDR2 SQIVND (reference sequence). The CDR3 contains 17 residues. The CDR3 reads CASSPGPGLAGAFEQFF. CDR3 coding DNA: TGTGCCAGTAGTCCGGGGCCAGGACTAGCGGGAGCTTTTGAGCAGTTCTTC.

V and J are TRBV15 and TRBJ2-7; possible D gene TRBD1, 5 bases. With 4 bases removed from V and 2 bases from J, the gap between germline ends came to 12 bases. Per germline, CDR1 LNHNV and CDR2 YYDKDF (reference sequence). This CDR3 has 14 amino acids. CDR3 nucleotides: TGTGCCACCAGCAATTACAGGTTGGCCTACGAGCAGTACTTC. Its protein is CATSNYRLAYEQYF.

V and J are TRBV23-1 and TRBJ1-1; 7 nucleotides line up with TRBD1. TRBV23-1 is filed as an ORF, its function uncertain. J was trimmed by 1 base and V by 2 bases; bases with no gene match: 10. The CDR3 has 17 residues. The CDR3 loop is CASSQTESQGGNTEAFF. CDR3 DNA sequence: TGCGCCAGCAGTCAAACGGAATCCCAGGGGGGGAACACTGAAGCTTTCTTT.

This sequence joins TRBV6-2 or TRBV6-3 and TRBJ1-1, with TRBD1 as a possible D gene (6 bases). Trimming took off 5 bases at V and 9 bases at J, with 13 bases between the two ends. The V gene's germline CDR1 is MNHEY and CDR2 SVGEGT. The CDR3 has 12 amino acids. CDR3 sequence (DNA): TGTGCCAGCAGTGGGGGCCATAAGAAAGCTTTCTTT. Encoded protein: CASSGGHKKAFF.

J is TRBJ2-2 and V is TRBV6-5; 7 positions agree with TRBD1. Looked up from germline, CDR1 is MNHEY and CDR2 is SVGAGI. The length of the CDR3 is 14 residues. The trim removed 7 bases at V and 5 bases at J, leaving 7 bases unmatched. This chain's CDR3 is CASTIQGWTGELFF. DNA for the CDR3: TGTGCCAGCACTATACAGGGGTGGACCGGGGAGCTGTTTTTT.

This chain joins TRBV18 and TRBJ2-7; unclear D gene. This CDR3 is 12 amino acids long. CDR1 and CDR2 from the germline V gene are KGHSH and LQKENI. V shed 3 bases and J shed 5 bases, with 8 bases lying between them. The CDR3 DNA sequence: TGTGCCAGCTCACCCGACTCGGACGAGCAGTACTTC. Its protein product is CASSPDSDEQYF.

The rearrangement links TRBV7-8 to TRBJ1-5; 9 bases match TRBD1. Per germline, CDR1 SGHVS and CDR2 FQNEAQ. The V gene end was trimmed by 2 bases and the J gene end by 4 bases; junction bases not matched to a gene: 6. The CDR3 runs 16 residues. CDR3 nucleotide sequence: TGTGCCAGCAGCTTACCCGGGACAGGGAGGAATCAGCCCCAGCATTTT. Translated: CASSLPGTGRNQPQHF.

The gene calls are TRBV2 and TRBJ1-5; a weak D match, TRBD1 (5 bases). Germline V CDR1 and CDR2: SNHLY, FYNNEI. The CDR3 is 13 residues long. Trimming took 6 bases from V and 5 from J, leaving 11 bases between them. For the CDR3, the DNA is TGTGCCAGCAGCTCCGGCAGGGATCAGCCCCAGCATTTT. It codes for CASSSGRDQPQHF.

The CDR3 DNA reads TGTGCCAGCAGCCAAGTTGTCCCTAGCGGGAAGGGTGAGCAGTTCTTC. Amino acid sequence: CASSQVVPSGKGEQFF. This chain uses TRBV14 with TRBJ2-1, with 9 bases matching TRBD2. V lost 1 base, J lost 9 bases, and 10 bases stayed unmatched. Germline V CDR1 and CDR2: SGHDN, FVKESK. The length of the CDR3 is 16 residues.

The chain carries TRBV2 and TRBJ2-7; maybe TRBD2 (5 bases). The V gene lost 4 bases and the J gene lost 2 bases, with 6 bases spanning the gap. Germline V gene sequence: CDR1 SNHLY, CDR2 FYNNEI. This CDR3 comprises 12 residues. The DNA for the CDR3 is TGTGCCAGCAGTGGCGGGCCCTACGAGCAGTACTTC. Residues: CASSGGPYEQYF.

J is TRBJ1-1 and V is TRBV6-6; D ambiguous. V lost 0 bases to trimming and J lost 2 bases, with 4 bases between them. The length of the CDR3 is 13 residues. Looked up from germline, CDR1 is MNHNY and CDR2 is SVGAGI (reference sequence). For the CDR3, the DNA is TGTGCCAGCAGTTACTCCGTAAACACTGAAGCTTTCTTT. Residues: CASSYSVNTEAFF.

The rearrangement links TRBV14 to TRBJ2-1; D gene uncertain. The CDR3 is 17 residues long. The germline CDR1 and CDR2 sequences are SGHDN and FVKESK. Trimming stripped 0 bases from V and 5 bases from J, with 17 bases between. CDR3 in DNA: TGTGCCAGCAGCCAAGACTACCCCAACCAGGTTAACAATGAGCAGTTCTTC. Amino acids: CASSQDYPNQVNNEQFF.

This chain joins TRBV7-8 and TRBJ1-6; unclear D gene. The germline V gene has CDR1 SGHVS and CDR2 FQNEAQ. CDR3 length: 12 amino acids. Trimming removed 5 bases from V and 6 bases from J, with 5 bases in between. The CDR3 DNA reads as TGTGCCAGCAGCCCCCGTAATTCACCCCTCCACTTT. Its translation is CASSPRNSPLHF.

The DNA of the CDR3 is TGTGCCAGCAGTTCGACCCCGGGACTCTACGAGCAGTACTTC. This translates into CASSSTPGLYEQYF. The chain carries TRBV6-5 and TRBJ2-7; perhaps TRBD2 as D (6 bases). Germline lookup yields CDR1 MNHEY and CDR2 SVGAGI. V was trimmed by 4 bases and J by 3 bases, leaving 13 bases between them. There are 14 residues in the CDR3.

This clone came up a few times. CDR3 amino acids: CASSLKTGDTEAFF. The CDR3, as DNA: TGCGCCAGCAGCCTAAAGACAGGGGACACTGAAGCTTTCTTT. The rearrangement links TRBV4-3 to TRBJ1-1; TRBD1 agrees at 8 bases. The CDR3 contains 14 residues. The trim removed 4 bases at V and 3 bases at J, leaving 4 bases unmatched. Germline V lookup: CDR1 LGHNA, CDR2 YSLEER.

The CDR3 spells CASSLQGAREKLFF. CDR3 in DNA: TGTGCCAGCAGCTTGCAGGGGGCACGGGAAAAACTGTTTTTT. The chain recombines TRBV5-4 with TRBJ1-4, with TRBD1 matching over 8 bases. CDR1 SGHNT and CDR2 YYREEE come from the germline V gene (reference sequence). J was trimmed by 8 bases and V by 1 base; bases with no gene match: 4. There are 14 residues in the CDR3.

The rearrangement links TRBV14 to TRBJ1-6, with 7 positions matching TRBD1. This CDR3 spans 13 amino acids. The germline V gene encodes CDR1 SGHDN and CDR2 FVKESK. V was clipped by 4 bases and J by 11 bases; unmatched bases: 5. CDR3 sequence: CASSPRTGAPLHF. Here the CDR3 DNA reads TGTGCCAGCAGCCCACGTACAGGGGCACCCCTCCACTTT. Combining the CDR3 with reference TRBV14 and TRBJ1-6 gives the whole variable domain EAGVTQFPSHSVIEKGQTVTLRCDPISGHDNLYWYRRVMGKEIKFLLHFVKESKQDESGMPNNRFLAERTGGTYSTLKVQPAELEDSGVYFCASSPRTGAPLHFGNGTRLTVT.

This chain joins TRBV18 and TRBJ2-7; D gene uncertain. The CDR3 runs 16 residues. Germline values: CDR1 KGHSH, CDR2 LQKENI. V was pared by 1 base and J by 4 bases, with 17 bases between. CDR3 sequence: CASSPLEATGLYEQYF. CDR3 nucleotides: TGTGCCAGCTCACCACTAGAGGCAACCGGCCTTTACGAGCAGTACTTC.

V is TRBV2 and J is TRBJ1-5, with 8 bases aligning to TRBD1. The CDR3 runs 16 residues. With V trimmed by 6 bases and J by 2 bases, 9 bases remained unmatched. Per the germline V gene, CDR1 is SNHLY and CDR2 is FYNNEI. The CDR3 sequence is CASSAGPRGRNQPQHF. The CDR3 DNA sequence: TGTGCCAGCAGCGCTGGACCCAGGGGGCGCAATCAGCCCCAGCATTTT.

The chain carries TRBV7-2 and TRBJ2-1, with TRBD2 as a possible D gene (5 bases). CDR3 length equals 16 residues. Trimming took 1 base from V and 3 from J, leaving 13 bases between them. CDR1 and CDR2 from the germline V gene are SGHTA and FQGNSA. CDR3 sequence (DNA): TGTGCCAGCAGCTTAGAAGCGGCCTTTAACTACAATGAGCAGTTCTTC. Amino acid sequence: CASSLEAAFNYNEQFF. Combining the CDR3 with reference TRBV7-2 and TRBJ2-1 gives the whole variable domain GAGVSQSPSNKVTEKGKDVELRCDPISGHTALYWYRQSLGQGLEFLIYFQGNSAPDKSGLPSDRFSAERTGGSVSTLTIQRTQQEDSAVYLCASSLEAAFNYNEQFFGPGTRLTVL.